A single T cell receptor beta chain is shown here with its context. This table comes from immunoSEQ multiplex PCR, and its TCRdb copy is limited to in-frame clones, with some not included. Here the sample spans some 500,000 clones, 60% to 80% being singletons. This record comes from a study of shared clonotypes between healthy human individuals. Those who donated were healthy HIV-negative adults, with no recent acute infections or vaccinations reported. The V gene's germline CDR1 is MNHEY and CDR2 SVGAGI. The CDR3 totals 15 residues. The V gene lost 0 bases and the J gene lost 2 bases, with 11 bases spanning the gap.

This receptor was obtained from a woman in her 40s in good health. Some clones in this sample may be carry-over from other donors' samples. Sequencing used PBMCs. V gene TRBV6-5 combines with J gene TRBJ2-7, with unresolved D. The CDR3 sequence is CASSYSGSPTYEQYF. The CDR3 DNA is TGTGCCAGCAGTTACTCGGGTTCCCCCACCTACGAGCAGTACTTC.